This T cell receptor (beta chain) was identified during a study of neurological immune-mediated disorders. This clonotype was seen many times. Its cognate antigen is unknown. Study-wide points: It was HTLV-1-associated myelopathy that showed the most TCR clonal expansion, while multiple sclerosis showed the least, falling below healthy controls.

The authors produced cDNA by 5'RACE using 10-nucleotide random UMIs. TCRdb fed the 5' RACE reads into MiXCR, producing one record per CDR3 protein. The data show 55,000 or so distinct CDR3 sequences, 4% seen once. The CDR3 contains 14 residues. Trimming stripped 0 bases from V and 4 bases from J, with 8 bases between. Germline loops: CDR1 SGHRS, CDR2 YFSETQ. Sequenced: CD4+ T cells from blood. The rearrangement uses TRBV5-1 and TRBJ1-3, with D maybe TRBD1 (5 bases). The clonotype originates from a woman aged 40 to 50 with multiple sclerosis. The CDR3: CASSLGGYGNTIYF. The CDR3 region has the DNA TGCGCCAGCAGCTTGGGGGGGTACGGAAACACCATATATTTT. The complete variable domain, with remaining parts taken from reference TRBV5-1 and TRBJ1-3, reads KAGVTQTPRYLIKTRGQQVTLSCSPISGHRSVSWYQQTPGQGLQFLFEYFSETQRNKGNFPGRFSGRQFSNSRSEMNVSTLELGDSALYLCASSLGGYGNTIYFGEGSWLTVV.